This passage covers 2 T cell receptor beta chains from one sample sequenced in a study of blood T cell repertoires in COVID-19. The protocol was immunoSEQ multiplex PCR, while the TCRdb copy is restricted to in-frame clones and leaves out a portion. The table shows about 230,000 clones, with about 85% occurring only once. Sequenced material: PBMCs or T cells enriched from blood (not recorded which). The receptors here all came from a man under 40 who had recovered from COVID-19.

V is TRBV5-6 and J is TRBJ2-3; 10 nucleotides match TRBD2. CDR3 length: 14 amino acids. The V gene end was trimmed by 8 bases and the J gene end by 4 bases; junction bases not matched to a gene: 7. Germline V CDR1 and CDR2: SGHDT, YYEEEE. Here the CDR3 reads CASTIAGGADTQYF. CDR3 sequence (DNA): TGTGCCAGTACAATAGCGGGAGGAGCAGATACGCAGTATTTT.

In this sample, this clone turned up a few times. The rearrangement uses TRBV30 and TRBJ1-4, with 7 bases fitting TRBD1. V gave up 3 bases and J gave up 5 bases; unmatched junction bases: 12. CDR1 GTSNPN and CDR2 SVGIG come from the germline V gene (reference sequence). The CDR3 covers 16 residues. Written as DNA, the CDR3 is TGTGCCTGGAGGGGCAGGGGGACAGAAAAAAATGAAAAACTGTTTTTT. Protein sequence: CAWRGRGTEKNEKLFF.